Sequencing of this T cell receptor beta chain was carried out in a study of blood T cell repertoires in COVID-19. Study details: The origin of the acute and convalescent COVID-19 samples was the United States, Italy and Spain. T cells, B-cell-depleted T cells, or PBMCs provided the cDNA or gDNA that served as material.

Deletions cut 0 bases from V and 4 bases from J, with 8 bases between. The CDR3 totals 14 residues. Germline CDR1 and CDR2: SGHNT and YYREEE (reference sequence). Per the original data handling: Estimates of nucleated cell counts were drawn from the amplification of reference gene primers. Libraries were prepared by immunoSEQ multiplex PCR; TCRdb keeps only in-frame clonotypes and omits some of them. That table is the source of V, J and clone size, and D and trimming were worked out from the DNA. The sample lists approximately 100,000 clones; roughly 91% were seen once. Sample: peripheral blood. The chain couples TRBV5-4 to TRBJ2-1; D may be TRBD1 (6 bases). This sequence originates from a human donor with acute or convalescent COVID-19. The donor label of this sample is uncertain. CDR3 coding DNA: TGTGCCAGCAGCTTGGGACAGGCGTACAATGAGCAGTTCTTC. Its translation: CASSLGQAYNEQFF.